This T cell receptor beta chain came from a study of T-cell memory formation after mild COVID-19. TCRdb itself ran the 5' RACE reads through MiXCR, one entry per CDR3 protein. The table has 250,000 to 300,000 distinct CDR3 sequences, around 16% seen once. This clonotype was detected a few times. V shed 6 bases, J shed 9 bases, and the junction held 7 bases outside the gene matches. The CDR3 is made up of 12 amino acids. Germline CDR1 reads SQVTM; CDR2 reads ANQGSEA. The TCR comes from a man aged 18 to 30 who had mild COVID-19 (a few samples of this study predate the infection). Cell type and time point are not known. Sequencing input: PBMCs or a T cell subset sorted from them (not recorded which). The V and J genes are TRBV29-1 and TRBJ2-1, with TRBD1 matching over 8 bases. Here the CDR3 reads CSVTGVSTEQFF. The CDR3 nucleotides read TGCAGCGTGACAGGGGTATCGACTGAGCAGTTCTTC.